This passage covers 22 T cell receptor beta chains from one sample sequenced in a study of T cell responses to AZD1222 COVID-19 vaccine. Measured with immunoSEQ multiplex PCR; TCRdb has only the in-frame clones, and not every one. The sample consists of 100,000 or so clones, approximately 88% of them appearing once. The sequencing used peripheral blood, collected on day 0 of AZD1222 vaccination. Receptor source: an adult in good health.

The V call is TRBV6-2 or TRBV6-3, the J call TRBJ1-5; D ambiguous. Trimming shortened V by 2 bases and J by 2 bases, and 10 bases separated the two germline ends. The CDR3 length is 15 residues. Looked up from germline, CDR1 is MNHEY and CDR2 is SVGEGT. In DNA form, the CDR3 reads TGTGCCAGCAGTTACAGAGACCGGGGCAATCAGCCCCAGCATTTT. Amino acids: CASSYRDRGNQPQHF.

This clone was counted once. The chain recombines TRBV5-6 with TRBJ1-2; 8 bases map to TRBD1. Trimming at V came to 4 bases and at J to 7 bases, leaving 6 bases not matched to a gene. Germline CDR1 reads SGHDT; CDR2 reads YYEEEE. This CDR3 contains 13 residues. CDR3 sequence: CASSPTGQGGYTF. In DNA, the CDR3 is TGTGCCAGCAGCCCGACCGGACAGGGTGGCTACACCTTC.

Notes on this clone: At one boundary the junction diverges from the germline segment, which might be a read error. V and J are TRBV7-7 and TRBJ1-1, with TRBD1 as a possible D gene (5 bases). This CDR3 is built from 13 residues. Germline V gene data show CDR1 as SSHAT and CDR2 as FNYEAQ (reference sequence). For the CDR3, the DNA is TGTGCTAGCAGCTTAGTGGGCTGGGGCAAGCTGGTCTTT. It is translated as CASSLVGWGKLVF.

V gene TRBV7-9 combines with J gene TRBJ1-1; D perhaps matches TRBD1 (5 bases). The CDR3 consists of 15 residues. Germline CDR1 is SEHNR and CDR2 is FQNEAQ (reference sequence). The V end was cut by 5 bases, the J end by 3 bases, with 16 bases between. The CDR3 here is CASSPPAGHDTEAFF. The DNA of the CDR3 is TGTGCCAGCAGCCCCCCTGCGGGGCATGACACTGAAGCTTTCTTT.

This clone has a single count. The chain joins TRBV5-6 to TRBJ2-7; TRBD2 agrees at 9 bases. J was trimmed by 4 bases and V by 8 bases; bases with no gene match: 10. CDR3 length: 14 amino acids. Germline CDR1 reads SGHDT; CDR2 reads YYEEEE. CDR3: CASKRSGGAYEQYF. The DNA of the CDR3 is TGTGCCAGTAAACGTAGCGGGGGTGCTTACGAGCAGTACTTC.

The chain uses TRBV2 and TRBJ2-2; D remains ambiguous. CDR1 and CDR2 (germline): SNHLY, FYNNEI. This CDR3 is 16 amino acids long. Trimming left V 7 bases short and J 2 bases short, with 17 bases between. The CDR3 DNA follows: TGTGCCAGCATGGATACAGTCCAGACTAACACCGGGGAGCTGTTTTTT. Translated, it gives CASMDTVQTNTGELFF. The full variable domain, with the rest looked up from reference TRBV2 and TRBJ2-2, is EPEVTQTPSHQVTQMGQEVILRCVPISNHLYFYWYRQILGQKVEFLVSFYNNEISEKSEIFDDQFSVERPDGSNFTLKIRSTKLEDSAMYFCASMDTVQTNTGELFFGEGSRLTVL.

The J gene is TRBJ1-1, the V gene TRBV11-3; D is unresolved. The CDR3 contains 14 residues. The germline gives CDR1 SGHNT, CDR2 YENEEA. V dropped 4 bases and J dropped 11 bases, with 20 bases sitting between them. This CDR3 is CASSYGPRDGMAFF. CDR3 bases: TGTGCCAGCAGCTACGGACCCCGGGATGGAATGGCTTTCTTT.

The chain's CDR3 is CASTGGGEKLFF. In DNA, the CDR3 is TGCGCCAGCACGGGGGGCGGTGAAAAACTGTTTTTT. The chain is built from TRBV10-2 and TRBJ1-4, with a weak D call TRBD1 (6 bases). In germline, CDR1 is WSHSY, CDR2 SAAADI. The V end was cut by 7 bases, the J end by 7 bases, with 10 bases between. The CDR3 has 12 residues.

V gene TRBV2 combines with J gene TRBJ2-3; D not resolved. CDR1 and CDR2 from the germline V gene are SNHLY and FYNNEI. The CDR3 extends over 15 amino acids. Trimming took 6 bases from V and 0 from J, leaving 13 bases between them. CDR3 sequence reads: CASSPFTASTDTQYF. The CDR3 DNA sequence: TGTGCCAGCAGCCCCTTCACCGCGAGCACAGATACGCAGTATTTT.

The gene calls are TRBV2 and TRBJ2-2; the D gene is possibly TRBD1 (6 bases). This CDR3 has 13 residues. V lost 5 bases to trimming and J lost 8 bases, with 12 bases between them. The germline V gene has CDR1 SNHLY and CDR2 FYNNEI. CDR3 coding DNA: TGTGCCAGCAGTTTTTCCGGGACAGGGGAGCTGTTTTTT. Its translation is CASSFSGTGELFF.

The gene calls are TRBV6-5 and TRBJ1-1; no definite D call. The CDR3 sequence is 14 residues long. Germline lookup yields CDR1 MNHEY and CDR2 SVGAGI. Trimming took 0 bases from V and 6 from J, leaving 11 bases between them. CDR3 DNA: TGTGCCAGCAGTTACTCGCCGGGAAACGCTGAAGCTTTCTTT. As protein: CASSYSPGNAEAFF.

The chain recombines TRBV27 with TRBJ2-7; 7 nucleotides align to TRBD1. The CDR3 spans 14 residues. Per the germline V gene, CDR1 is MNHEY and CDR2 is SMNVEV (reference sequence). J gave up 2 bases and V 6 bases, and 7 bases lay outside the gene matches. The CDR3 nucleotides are TGTGCCAGCAGCCAACGGGACAGACCCTACGAGCAGTACTTC. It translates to CASSQRDRPYEQYF.

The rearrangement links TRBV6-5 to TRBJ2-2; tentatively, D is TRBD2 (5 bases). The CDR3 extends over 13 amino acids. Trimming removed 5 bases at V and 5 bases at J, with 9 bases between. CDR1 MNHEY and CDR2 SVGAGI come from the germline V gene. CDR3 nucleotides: TGTGCCAGCAGTCATACTAGTACCGGGGAGCTGTTTTTT. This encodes CASSHTSTGELFF.

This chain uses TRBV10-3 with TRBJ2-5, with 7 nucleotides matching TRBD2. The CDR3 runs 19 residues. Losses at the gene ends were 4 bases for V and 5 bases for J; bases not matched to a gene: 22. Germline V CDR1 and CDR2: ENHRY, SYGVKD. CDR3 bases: TGTGCCATCAGTGGCCCGCCCCTCTCTAGCGGCTTAAAGTTGGAGACCCAGTACTTC. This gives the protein CAISGPPLSSGLKLETQYF.

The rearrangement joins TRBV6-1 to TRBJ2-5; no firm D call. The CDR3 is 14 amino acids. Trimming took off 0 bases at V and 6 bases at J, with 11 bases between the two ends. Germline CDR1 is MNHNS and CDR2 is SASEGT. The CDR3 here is CASSEAIEGKTQYF. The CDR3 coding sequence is TGTGCCAGCAGTGAAGCGATAGAAGGAAAGACCCAGTACTTC.

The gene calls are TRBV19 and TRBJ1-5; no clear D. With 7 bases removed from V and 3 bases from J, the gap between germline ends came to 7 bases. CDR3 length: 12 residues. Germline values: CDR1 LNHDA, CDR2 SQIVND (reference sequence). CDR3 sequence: CASNGINQPQHF. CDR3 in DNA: TGTGCCAGTAATGGAATCAATCAGCCCCAGCATTTT.

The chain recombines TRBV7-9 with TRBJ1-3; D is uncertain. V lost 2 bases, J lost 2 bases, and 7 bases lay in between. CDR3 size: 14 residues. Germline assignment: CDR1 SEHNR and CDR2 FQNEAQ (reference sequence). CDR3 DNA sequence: TGTGCCAGCAGCTTACAGGCCACTGGAAACACCATATATTTT. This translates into CASSLQATGNTIYF.

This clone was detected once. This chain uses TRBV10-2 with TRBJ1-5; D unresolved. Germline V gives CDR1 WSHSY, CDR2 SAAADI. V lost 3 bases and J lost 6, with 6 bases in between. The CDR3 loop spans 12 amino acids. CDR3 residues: CASSERSQPQHF. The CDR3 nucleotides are TGCGCCAGCAGTGAAAGGAGTCAGCCCCAGCATTTT.

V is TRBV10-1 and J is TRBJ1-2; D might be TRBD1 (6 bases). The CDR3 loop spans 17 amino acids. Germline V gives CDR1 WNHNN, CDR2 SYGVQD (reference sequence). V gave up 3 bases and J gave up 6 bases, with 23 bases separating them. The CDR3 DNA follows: TGCGCCAGCAGTGATTTCGTGGCCGCAGGGGCGGCGAATGGCTACACCTTC. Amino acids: CASSDFVAAGAANGYTF.

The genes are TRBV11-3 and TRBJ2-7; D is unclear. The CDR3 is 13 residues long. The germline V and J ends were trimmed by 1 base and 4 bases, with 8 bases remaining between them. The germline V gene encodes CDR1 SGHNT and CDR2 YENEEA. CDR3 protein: CASSLADGYEQYF. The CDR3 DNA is TGTGCCAGCAGCTTAGCGGACGGGTACGAGCAGTACTTC.

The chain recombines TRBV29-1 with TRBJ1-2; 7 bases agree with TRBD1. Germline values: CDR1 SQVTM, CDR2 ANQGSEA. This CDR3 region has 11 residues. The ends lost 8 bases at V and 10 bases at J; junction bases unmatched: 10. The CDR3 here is CSSKAGQLYTF. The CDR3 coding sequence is TGCAGCTCCAAGGCGGGACAGCTCTACACCTTC.

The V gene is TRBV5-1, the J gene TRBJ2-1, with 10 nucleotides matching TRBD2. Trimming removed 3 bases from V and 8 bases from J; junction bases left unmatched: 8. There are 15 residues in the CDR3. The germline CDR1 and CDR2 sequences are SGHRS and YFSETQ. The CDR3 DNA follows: TGCGCCAGCAGCTCAAGCGGGGGGGCGGCAGATGAGCAGTTCTTC. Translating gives CASSSSGGAADEQFF.